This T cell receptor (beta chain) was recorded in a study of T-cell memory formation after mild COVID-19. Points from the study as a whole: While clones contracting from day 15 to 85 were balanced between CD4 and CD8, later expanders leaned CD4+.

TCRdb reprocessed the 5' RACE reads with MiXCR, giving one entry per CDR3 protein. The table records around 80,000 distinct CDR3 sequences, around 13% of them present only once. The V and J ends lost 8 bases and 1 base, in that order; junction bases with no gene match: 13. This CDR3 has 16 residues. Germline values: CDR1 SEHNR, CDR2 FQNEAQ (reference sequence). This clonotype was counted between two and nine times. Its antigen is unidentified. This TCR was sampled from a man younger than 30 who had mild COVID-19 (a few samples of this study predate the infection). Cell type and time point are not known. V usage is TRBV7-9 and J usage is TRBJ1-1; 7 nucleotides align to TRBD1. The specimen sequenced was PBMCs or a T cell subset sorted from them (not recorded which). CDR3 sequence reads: CASGYRGGGKNTEAFF. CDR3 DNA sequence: TGTGCCAGCGGATACAGGGGAGGCGGGAAGAACACTGAAGCTTTCTTT.